The sequence of this T cell receptor beta chain was determined in a study of CD8+CD57+ T cells in acquired aplastic anemia. Whoever was chosen for sequencing had shown CD8+CD57+ cell expansion by flow cytometry. CDR3 and TCR beta VDJ profiling relied on genomic DNA as the template. TCRdb reprocessed the reads via MiXCR and lists one record per CDR3 protein. The table shows about 250,000 distinct CDR3 sequences, with around 46% occurring only once. Trimming stripped 1 base from V and 11 bases from J, with 13 bases between. Germline CDR1 KGHDR, CDR2 SFDVKD. The CDR3 has 13 residues. This clonotype originated in a human donor with aplastic anemia. The sample taken for sequencing was sorted CD4+, CD8+, or CD8+CD57+ T cells (not recorded which) from PBMCs. The chain employs TRBV24-1 and TRBJ1-2; D perhaps matches TRBD1 (5 bases). The CDR3 sequence: CATSDFTQGGYTF. The CDR3 coding sequence is TGTGCCACCAGTGATTTCACCCAGGGCGGGTACACCTTC.